The 32 T cell receptor beta chains listed next were all sequenced from one sample in a study of T cells after yellow fever vaccination. TCRdb fed the 5' RACE reads into MiXCR, producing one record per CDR3 protein. The table has around 550,000 distinct CDR3 sequences, about 19% seen once. The sequencing here drew on PBMCs, taken 15 days after the yellow fever booster vaccination. The receptors were gathered from a young man who received the YFV17D yellow fever vaccine.

This clonotype was detected a few times. The chain couples TRBV7-2 to TRBJ1-5; D is undetermined. The germline CDR1 and CDR2 sequences are SGHTA and FQGNSA. The CDR3 loop spans 12 amino acids. The germline V and J ends were trimmed by 5 bases and 7 bases, with 9 bases remaining between them. CDR3 residues: CASSVGTQPQHF. In nucleotides, the CDR3 is TGTGCCAGCAGCGTCGGTACCCAGCCCCAGCATTTT.

In this sample, this clonotype turned up a few times. V gene TRBV7-8 combines with J gene TRBJ2-7; 7 nucleotides match TRBD2. The V and J ends lost 6 bases and 0 bases, in that order; junction bases with no gene match: 5. Germline V gives CDR1 SGHVS, CDR2 FQNEAQ. The length of the CDR3 is 14 residues. In nucleotides, the CDR3 is TGTGCCAGCAGTCTTGAGCGGGACTCCTACGAGCAGTACTTC. This encodes CASSLERDSYEQYF.

There are a few counts of this clonotype. This chain connects TRBV6-2 or TRBV6-3 to TRBJ2-3, with 14 bases aligning to TRBD2. Germline CDR1 and CDR2: MNHEY and SVGEGT. This CDR3 is 22 amino acids long. J gave up 6 bases and V 2 bases, and 22 bases lay outside the gene matches. CDR3: CASSYRHPGTSGRGAPGDTQYF. The CDR3 DNA is TGTGCCAGCAGTTACCGCCATCCTGGGACTAGCGGGAGAGGGGCCCCGGGGGATACGCAGTATTTT.

This chain joins TRBV29-1 and TRBJ2-1; TRBD2 matches 13 bases. The CDR3 runs to 16 residues. With 6 bases clipped from V and 10 bases from J, the junction kept 15 bases outside the gene matches. Per the germline V gene, CDR1 is SQVTM and CDR2 is ANQGSEA. The CDR3 DNA is TGCAGCGTCACACTTACTAGCGGGAGGGCGTCACGAGAGCAGTTCTTC. Protein: CSVTLTSGRASREQFF.

This clonotype showed up just a few times. V is TRBV20-1 and J is TRBJ2-1; tentative D call: TRBD1 (6 bases). In germline, CDR1 is DFQATT, CDR2 SNEGSKA (reference sequence). The V end was cut by 4 bases, the J end by 6 bases, with 19 bases between. There are 15 residues in the CDR3. The CDR3, as DNA: TGCAGTGCTATAAACCGACAGGCCAAGGGCAATGAGCAGTTCTTC. Translating it yields CSAINRQAKGNEQFF.

A few counts support this clonotype. This chain joins TRBV4-1 and TRBJ2-1; D not certain. The CDR3 extends over 14 amino acids. V dropped 6 bases and J dropped 10 bases, with 19 bases sitting between them. Germline assignment: CDR1 MGHRA and CDR2 YSYEKL. The CDR3 here is CASSRLSVKDEQFF. DNA of the CDR3: TGCGCCAGCAGTCGGTTGAGTGTTAAGGACGAGCAGTTCTTC.

J is TRBJ2-5 and V is TRBV12-3 or TRBV12-4; 9 bases line up with TRBD2. With 8 bases clipped from V and 5 bases from J, the junction kept 9 bases outside the gene matches. This CDR3 contains 14 residues. The CDR3 here is CASVVAGVWETQYF. The CDR3 DNA reads as TGTGCCAGCGTCGTAGCGGGAGTATGGGAGACCCAGTACTTC.

A few counts support this clonotype. The chain links TRBV27 to TRBJ1-2; tentatively, D is TRBD1 (6 bases). V was clipped by 4 bases and J by 5 bases, with 20 bases between them. Germline assignment: CDR1 MNHEY and CDR2 SMNVEV (reference sequence). The CDR3 covers 16 residues. Here the CDR3 DNA reads TGTGCCAGCAGTTCCCGAGGACAGCTCTTCTCTTATGGCTACACCTTC. Translated: CASSSRGQLFSYGYTF.

This clonotype was detected only a few times. The CDR3 coding sequence is TGTGCCAGCGCAAGGAGGCTCTACGAGCAGTACTTC. It codes for CASARRLYEQYF. The chain combines TRBV12-3 or TRBV12-4 with TRBJ2-7, with D tentatively TRBD2 (5 bases). Trimming took 8 bases from V and 3 from J, leaving 11 bases between them. There are 12 residues in the CDR3.

The CDR3 loop is CATSRVRVSQRQYF. The CDR3 DNA is TGTGCCACCAGCAGAGTTAGGGTTTCCCAAAGGCAGTACTTC. The genes are TRBV15 and TRBJ2-7; D is unclear. The germline gives CDR1 LNHNV, CDR2 YYDKDF (reference sequence). This CDR3 spans 14 amino acids. V dropped 1 base and J dropped 9 bases, with 16 bases sitting between them.

V is TRBV20-1 and J is TRBJ1-2; D is uncertain. This CDR3 has 11 residues. The germline gives CDR1 DFQATT, CDR2 SNEGSKA (reference sequence). The V and J ends lost 6 bases and 6 bases respectively, with 11 bases between them. The CDR3 region is CSAESQDGYTF. CDR3 coding DNA: TGCAGTGCCGAATCTCAGGATGGCTACACCTTC.

J is TRBJ2-2 and V is TRBV10-3; D is uncertain. The CDR3 spans 13 residues. Germline loops: CDR1 ENHRY, CDR2 SYGVKD. Trimming removed 3 bases from V and 3 bases from J, with 5 bases in between. CDR3 in amino acids: CAISEDHTGELFF. CDR3 nucleotides: TGTGCCATCAGTGAAGATCACACCGGGGAGCTGTTTTTT.

The J gene is TRBJ2-7, the V gene TRBV7-2; D perhaps matches TRBD1 (6 bases). The V end was cut by 5 bases, the J end by 5 bases, with 10 bases between. Germline CDR1 and CDR2: SGHTA and FQGNSA. The CDR3 covers 12 residues. The CDR3: CASSPGVDEQYF. CDR3 coding DNA: TGTGCCAGCAGCCCAGGGGTCGACGAGCAGTACTTC.

The chain has TRBV4-3 and TRBJ2-4; D assignment may be TRBD1 or TRBD2 (5 bases each). The V end lost 0 bases, the J end lost 9 bases, and 24 bases lay between the germline ends. The CDR3 has 18 amino acids. Germline CDR1 LGHNA, CDR2 YSLEER. Written as DNA, the CDR3 is TGCGCCAGCAGCCAAGATCCCCTTAACAGGCCCATGAGGGGCATTCAGTACTTC. This gives the protein CASSQDPLNRPMRGIQYF.

This clonotype was recorded a few times. The V gene is TRBV7-6, the J gene TRBJ2-3; no reliable D call. From germline, CDR1 is SGHVS and CDR2 FNYEAQ. The CDR3 covers 13 residues. Trimming cost V 5 bases and J 8 bases, with 14 bases left between them. In DNA, the CDR3 is TGTGCCAGCAGCCTGTCTCTAGGAGCTACGCAGTATTTT. It specifies CASSLSLGATQYF.

V usage is TRBV27 and J usage is TRBJ2-4, with D maybe TRBD1 (6 bases). Germline V gives CDR1 MNHEY, CDR2 SMNVEV (reference sequence). The CDR3 is made up of 16 amino acids. Trimming took off 3 bases at V and 0 bases at J, with 12 bases between the two ends. Here the CDR3 reads CASSFHSGAAKNIQYF. The CDR3 DNA follows: TGTGCCAGCAGTTTTCACTCAGGGGCAGCCAAAAACATTCAGTACTTC.

The rearrangement joins TRBV12-3 or TRBV12-4 to TRBJ2-1, with 7 bases fitting TRBD1. Trimming cost V 5 bases and J 5 bases; bases outside gene matches: 12. The CDR3 is made up of 16 amino acids. CDR3 DNA sequence: TGTGCCAGCAGTCAGGGGGACCCCTGGACTGACAATGAGCAGTTCTTC. Translation gives CASSQGDPWTDNEQFF.

The V and J genes are TRBV5-6 and TRBJ2-7; TRBD2 might be the D (6 bases). Germline CDR1 SGHDT, CDR2 YYEEEE. This CDR3 has 15 residues. Trimming shortened V by 4 bases and J by 5 bases, and 19 bases separated the two germline ends. The CDR3 DNA follows: TGTGCCAGCAGCGGTACCGGGACTCCCGTCCACGAGCAGTACTTC. It encodes CASSGTGTPVHEQYF.

The chain recombines TRBV13 with TRBJ1-6, with D maybe TRBD1 (5 bases). The CDR3 runs 15 residues. V lost 5 bases to trimming and J lost 10 bases, with 18 bases between them. The germline V gene encodes CDR1 PRHDT and CDR2 FYEKMQ (reference sequence). CDR3 bases: TGTGCCAGCAGCCCAAACGGGGACCCCAACTCACCCCTCCACTTT. Residues: CASSPNGDPNSPLHF.

The chain is built from TRBV7-8 and TRBJ2-5; the match to TRBD2 covers 11 bases. The J segment lost 2 bases and the V segment lost 3 bases, leaving 5 bases of the junction unmatched. The CDR3 is 16 residues long. Per the germline V gene, CDR1 is SGHVS and CDR2 is FQNEAQ. The CDR3 loop is CASSLGGLAAQETQYF. In nucleotides, the CDR3 is TGTGCCAGCAGCTTGGGGGGACTAGCGGCTCAAGAGACCCAGTACTTC.

The chain joins TRBV12-3 or TRBV12-4 to TRBJ2-5; D possibly uses TRBD1 or TRBD2 (5 bases each). V dropped 3 bases and J dropped 5 bases, with 10 bases sitting between them. The CDR3 has 13 amino acids. CDR3 sequence reads: CASSFGDGETQYF. The CDR3 DNA follows: TGTGCCAGCAGTTTTGGGGACGGGGAGACCCAGTACTTC.

This sequence joins TRBV7-2 and TRBJ2-5, with TRBD2 identical over 9 bases. J gave up 4 bases and V 5 bases, and 11 bases lay outside the gene matches. Germline V gene sequence: CDR1 SGHTA, CDR2 FQGNSA. The CDR3 sequence is 16 residues long. CDR3 nucleotide sequence: TGTGCCAGCAGCCTTTCAGGGACTAGCTTGAGAGAGACCCAGTACTTC. Translating gives CASSLSGTSLRETQYF. Using reference TRBV7-2 and TRBJ2-5 for the parts outside the CDR3, the full variable domain is GAGVSQSPSNKVTEKGKDVELRCDPISGHTALYWYRQSLGQGLEFLIYFQGNSAPDKSGLPSDRFSAERTGGSVSTLTIQRTQQEDSAVYLCASSLSGTSLRETQYFGPGTRLLVL.

This clonotype was seen a handful of times. The chain is built from TRBV7-9 and TRBJ2-3; TRBD1 matches 7 bases. The CDR3 loop spans 15 amino acids. With V trimmed by 4 bases and J by 3 bases, 7 bases remained unmatched. Looked up from germline, CDR1 is SEHNR and CDR2 is FQNEAQ (reference sequence). CDR3 in DNA: TGTGCCAGCAGCTCTTTGGGACAGCTTACAGATACGCAGTATTTT. It encodes CASSSLGQLTDTQYF.

Many counts were recorded for this clonotype. V is TRBV5-1 and J is TRBJ2-1; a possible D gene is TRBD2 (5 bases). Trimming cost V 4 bases and J 7 bases, with 12 bases left between them. In germline, CDR1 is SGHRS, CDR2 YFSETQ. The CDR3 totals 13 residues. As DNA, the CDR3 is TGCGCCAGCAGCCTCTCAAGCGGAAATGAGCAGTTCTTC. Residues: CASSLSSGNEQFF.

V gene TRBV5-4 combines with J gene TRBJ2-1; TRBD2 matches at 8 bases. Germline CDR1 reads SGHNT; CDR2 reads YYREEE (reference sequence). The CDR3 totals 15 residues. The junction had 12 bases not matched to a gene; V was cut back by 5 bases and J by 8 bases. CDR3 sequence (DNA): TGTGCCAGCAGGCCCCGGGAGGGCCAAGTCGATGAGCAGTTCTTC. It is translated as CASRPREGQVDEQFF. Supplemented by reference TRBV5-4 and TRBJ2-1, the full variable domain reads ETGVTQSPTHLIKTRGQQVTLRCSSQSGHNTVSWYQQALGQGPQFIFQYYREEENGRGNFPPRFSGLQFPNYSSELNVNALELDDSALYLCASRPREGQVDEQFFGPGTRLTVL.

The rearrangement joins TRBV28 to TRBJ2-3; 7 nucleotides line up with TRBD2. Germline trimming cut 4 bases from V and 4 bases from J; bases unmatched to any gene: 11. Germline values: CDR1 MDHEN, CDR2 SYDVKM. The CDR3 loop spans 16 amino acids. CDR3 coding DNA: TGTGCCAGCAGTTATTCGCGGGAGATCATGGCAGATACGCAGTATTTT. It translates to CASSYSREIMADTQYF.

This clonotype was found a few times. The rearrangement uses TRBV6-2 or TRBV6-3 and TRBJ2-6; no clear D. The CDR3 sequence is 15 residues long. V lost 1 base and J lost 2, with 6 bases in between. The germline gives CDR1 MNHEY, CDR2 SVGEGT. CDR3 DNA: TGTGCCAGCAGTTACTTTGAGGCTGGGGCCAACGTCCTGACTTTC. Its protein product is CASSYFEAGANVLTF.

The rearrangement links TRBV10-3 to TRBJ2-2; 9 bases line up with TRBD2. Germline values: CDR1 ENHRY, CDR2 SYGVKD. Trimming at V came to 6 bases and at J to 4 bases, leaving 6 bases not matched to a gene. The CDR3 loop spans 15 amino acids. The CDR3 DNA reads as TGTGCCATCAGAAGAGCGGGAGGAGCCACCGGGGAGCTGTTTTTT. Translating it yields CAIRRAGGATGELFF.

There are many counts of this clonotype. The chain couples TRBV28 to TRBJ1-5; 8 bases fit TRBD1. This CDR3 has 14 amino acids. Per germline, CDR1 MDHEN and CDR2 SYDVKM. V shed 0 bases and J 5 bases; nucleotides not matched to a gene: 0. CDR3 protein: CASSLWTGDQPQHF. For the CDR3, the DNA is TGTGCCAGCAGTTTATGGACAGGGGATCAGCCCCAGCATTTT.

This clonotype was observed a few times. The J gene is TRBJ2-3, the V gene TRBV7-2; TRBD2 matches 7 bases. The CDR3 loop spans 13 amino acids. CDR1 SGHTA and CDR2 FQGNSA come from the germline V gene. J lost 10 bases, V lost 0 bases, and 4 bases had no gene match. The CDR3 bases are TGTGCCAGCAGCTTAGCCGAGCGGGACCCGCAGTATTTT. Residues: CASSLAERDPQYF.

In its sample, this clonotype was seen a few times. The J gene is TRBJ2-5, the V gene TRBV2; D is unresolved. CDR1 is SNHLY and CDR2 is FYNNEI in the germline V gene. The V gene lost 8 bases and the J gene lost 3 bases, with 16 bases spanning the gap. This CDR3 spans 14 amino acids. The DNA of the CDR3 is TGTGCCAGCCGGTTGGCGCTAGGTGAAGAGACCCAGTACTTC. It yields the protein CASRLALGEETQYF. Together with reference TRBV2 and TRBJ2-5, the CDR3 gives the full variable domain: EPEVTQTPSHQVTQMGQEVILRCVPISNHLYFYWYRQILGQKVEFLVSFYNNEISEKSEIFDDQFSVERPDGSNFTLKIRSTKLEDSAMYFCASRLALGEETQYFGPGTRLLVL.

The V gene is TRBV12-3 or TRBV12-4, the J gene TRBJ2-7, with a tentative D call TRBD2 (5 bases). The V end lost 7 bases, the J end lost 3 bases, and 13 bases lay between the germline ends. There are 13 residues in the CDR3. The CDR3 bases are TGTGCCAGCACAGGACGGGGAAACTACGAGCAGTACTTC. The encoded protein is CASTGRGNYEQYF.